These T cell receptor beta chains were read from a single sample in a study of OX40 agonist ivuxolimab in advanced cancers. Assay: immunoSEQ multiplex PCR; the TCRdb copy retains only in-frame clones and omits some. This sample carries about 32,000 clones, roughly 84% of them seen once, and the ten largest clones take approximately 21%. This specimen was CD4+ or CD8+ T cells sorted from blood, taken in a trial of the OX40 agonist ivuxolimab. The source is an adult with an advanced solid tumor such as melanoma, head and neck, liver or kidney cancer. Each CDR3 is given with its conserved first and last residue.

V gene	J gene	CDR3 protein
TRBV9	TRBJ2-1	CASSVRGANYNEQFF
TRBV5-1	TRBJ2-1	CASSFRQIRRGEQFF
TRBV7-3	TRBJ1-6	CASSLDSYSPLHF
TRBV14	TRBJ2-3	CARDGASSTDTQYF
TRBV11-2	TRBJ2-1	CASSLEAGSYNEQFF
TRBV28	TRBJ1-5	CASSLGQGMNQPQHF
TRBV27	TRBJ1-1	CASSLNSLNTEAFF
TRBV7-2	TRBJ1-2	CASSSTDSFYGYTF
TRBV7-6	TRBJ2-1	CASSTGTGLNEQFF
TRBV2	TRBJ2-1	CASSGRGGGSIGNEQFF
TRBV28	TRBJ1-2	CASEPGYTF
TRBV9	TRBJ2-7	CASSVGDNSYEQYF
TRBV4-3	TRBJ2-2	CASSPQGVGGLRNTGELFF
TRBV7-9	TRBJ1-1	CASTQKGFDTEAFF
TRBV11-2	TRBJ2-3	CASSIHGLAGGPGTDTQYF
TRBV14	TRBJ2-7	CASSPGQGPVSPYEQYF
TRBV9	TRBJ2-3	CASSVDAGGAGDTQYF
TRBV7-9	TRBJ2-2	CASSPRFGLGTGELFF
TRBV27	TRBJ2-7	CASSPFANPTYEQYF
TRBV11-3	TRBJ2-7	CASSFGSYEQYF
TRBV9	TRBJ2-7	CASSVGSSYEQYF
TRBV6-1	TRBJ2-2	CASSEAVDYTGELFF
TRBV11-2	TRBJ2-1	CASSLVQGAEQFF
TRBV11-1	TRBJ2-2	CASSWAGNTGELFF
TRBV10-2	TRBJ2-7	CASSSPLQGETYEQYF
TRBV7-6	TRBJ2-1	CASSGSGRANEQFF
TRBV28	TRBJ1-1	CASSLGENTEAFF
TRBV6-1	NA	CASSWDGPSSYEQYF
TRBV5-1	TRBJ1-2	CASSLEAKKGAGGYTF
TRBV9	TRBJ1-5	CASSVAGAVGQPQHF
TRBV11-3	TRBJ1-1	CASSGTPNTEAFF
TRBV7-6	TRBJ2-5	CASSLDRGGETQYF
TRBV7-2	TRBJ2-7	CASSLEVDDREQYF
TRBV28	TRBJ2-5	CASSAQGGLAQETQYF
TRBV5-1	TRBJ2-7	CASSLVGEGYEQYF
TRBV11-2	TRBJ2-7	CASSSGTGTYEQYF
TRBV7-8	TRBJ1-2	CASSPHRGGVDGYTF
TRBV19	TRBJ1-4	CASSLTAAEKLFF
TRBV5-6	TRBJ2-7	CASSFGHSIYEQYF
TRBV28	TRBJ2-1	CASERDRGFSYNEQFF
TRBV28	TRBJ1-5	CASSLFRGQPQHF
TRBV27	TRBJ2-1	CASSLPGLADNEQFF
TRBV6-1	TRBJ2-7	CASSEGEQYF
TRBV11-2	TRBJ1-1	CASSSGLGDTEAFF
TRBV9	TRBJ2-3	CASSLLAGGGTDTQYF
TRBV5-1	NA	CASSLGSGGYEQYF